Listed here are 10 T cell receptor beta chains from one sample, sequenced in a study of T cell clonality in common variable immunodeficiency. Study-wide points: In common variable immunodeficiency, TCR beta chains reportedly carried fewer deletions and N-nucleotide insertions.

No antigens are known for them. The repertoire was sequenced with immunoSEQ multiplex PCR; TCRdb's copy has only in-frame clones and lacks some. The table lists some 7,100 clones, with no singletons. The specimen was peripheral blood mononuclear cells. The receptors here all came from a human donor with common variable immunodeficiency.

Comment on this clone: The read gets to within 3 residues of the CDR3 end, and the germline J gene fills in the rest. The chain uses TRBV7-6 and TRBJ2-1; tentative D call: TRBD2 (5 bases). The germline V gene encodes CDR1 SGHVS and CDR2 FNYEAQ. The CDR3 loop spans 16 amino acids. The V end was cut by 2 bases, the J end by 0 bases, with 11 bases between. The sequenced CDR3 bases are TGTGCCAGCAGCTTACTAGTGGAGGACTCCTACAATGAG. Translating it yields CASSLLVEDSYNE. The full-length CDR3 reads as CASSLLVEDSYNEQFF.

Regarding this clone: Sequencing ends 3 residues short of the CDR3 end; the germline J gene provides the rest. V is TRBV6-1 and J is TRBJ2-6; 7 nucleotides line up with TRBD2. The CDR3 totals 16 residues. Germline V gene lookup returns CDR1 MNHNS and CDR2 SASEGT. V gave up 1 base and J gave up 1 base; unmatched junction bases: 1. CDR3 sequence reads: CASSEGGGSGANVLTF. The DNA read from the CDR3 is TGTGCCAGCAGTGAAGGGGGGGGGTCTGGGGCCAACGTC.

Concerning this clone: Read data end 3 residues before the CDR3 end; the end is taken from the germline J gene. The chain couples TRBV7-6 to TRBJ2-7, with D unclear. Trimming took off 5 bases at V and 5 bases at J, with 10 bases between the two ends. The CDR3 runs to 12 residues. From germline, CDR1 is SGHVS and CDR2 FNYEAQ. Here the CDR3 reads CASSDLPNEQYF. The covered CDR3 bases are TGTGCCAGCAGCGATCTTCCTAACGAG.

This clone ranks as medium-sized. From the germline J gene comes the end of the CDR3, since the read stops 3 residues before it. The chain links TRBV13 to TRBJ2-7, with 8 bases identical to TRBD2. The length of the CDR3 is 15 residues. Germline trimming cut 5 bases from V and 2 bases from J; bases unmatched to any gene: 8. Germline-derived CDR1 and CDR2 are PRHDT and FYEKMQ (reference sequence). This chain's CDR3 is CASSPLSGTPYEQYF. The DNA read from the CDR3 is TGTGCCAGCAGCCCCCTTAGCGGGACACCCTACGAG.

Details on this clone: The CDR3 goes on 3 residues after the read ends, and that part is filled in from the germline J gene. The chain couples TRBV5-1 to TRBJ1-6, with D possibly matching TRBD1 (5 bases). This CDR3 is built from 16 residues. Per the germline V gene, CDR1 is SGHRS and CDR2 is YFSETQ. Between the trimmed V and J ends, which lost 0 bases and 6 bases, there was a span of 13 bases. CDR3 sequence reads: CASSLDPGQGNSPLHF. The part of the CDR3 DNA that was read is TGCGCCAGCAGCTTGGATCCTGGGCAGGGTAATTCACCC.

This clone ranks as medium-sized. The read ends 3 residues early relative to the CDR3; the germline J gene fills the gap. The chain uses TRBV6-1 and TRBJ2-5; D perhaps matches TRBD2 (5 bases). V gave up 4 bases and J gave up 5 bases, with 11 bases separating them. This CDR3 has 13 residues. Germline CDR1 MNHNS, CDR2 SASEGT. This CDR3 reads CASSGRGYETQYF. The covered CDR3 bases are TGTGCCAGCAGTGGTAGAGGGTACGAGACC.

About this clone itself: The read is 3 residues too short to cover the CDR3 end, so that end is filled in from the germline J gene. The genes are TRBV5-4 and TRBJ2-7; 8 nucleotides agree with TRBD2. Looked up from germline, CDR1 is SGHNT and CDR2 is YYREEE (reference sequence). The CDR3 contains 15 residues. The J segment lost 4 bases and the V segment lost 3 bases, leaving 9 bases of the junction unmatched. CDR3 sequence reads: CASSSGEAGAYEQYF. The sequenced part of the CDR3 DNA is TGTGCCAGCAGCTCCGGAGAAGCGGGAGCATACGAG.

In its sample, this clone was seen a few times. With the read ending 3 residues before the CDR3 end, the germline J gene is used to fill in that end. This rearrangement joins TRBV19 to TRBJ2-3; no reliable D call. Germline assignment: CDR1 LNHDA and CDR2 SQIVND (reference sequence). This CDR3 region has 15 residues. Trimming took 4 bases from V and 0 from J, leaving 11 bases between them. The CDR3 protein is CASSTLGASTDTQYF. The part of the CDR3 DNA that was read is TGTGCCAGTAGTACCCTAGGTGCTAGCACAGATACG.

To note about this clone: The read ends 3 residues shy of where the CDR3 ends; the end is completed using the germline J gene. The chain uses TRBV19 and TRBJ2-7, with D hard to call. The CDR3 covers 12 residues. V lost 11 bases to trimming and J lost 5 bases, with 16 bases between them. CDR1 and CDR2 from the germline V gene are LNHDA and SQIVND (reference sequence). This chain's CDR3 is CAPRKGLHEQYF. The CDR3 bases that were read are TGTGCCCCGAGGAAAGGGCTCCACGAG.

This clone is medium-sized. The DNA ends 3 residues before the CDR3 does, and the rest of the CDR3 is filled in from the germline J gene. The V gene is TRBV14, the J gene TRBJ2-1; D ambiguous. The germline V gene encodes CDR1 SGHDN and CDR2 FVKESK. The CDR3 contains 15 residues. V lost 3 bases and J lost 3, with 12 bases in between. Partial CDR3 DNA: TGTGCCAGCAGCCAGCTTAGTGGTCTCTACAATGAG. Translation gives CASSQLSGLYNE. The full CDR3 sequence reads CASSQLSGLYNEQFF.